These 32 T cell receptor beta chains share one sample of origin, sequenced in a study of T cells in Graves' hyperthyroidism and ophthalmopathy (dated by TCRdb to 2018 to 2020). The receptor library was made with multiplex PCR. Sequenced using an Illumina HiSeq 2000. Amplification of TCR beta CDR3 regions was carried out from RNA transcripts. A first-round RT-PCR of the TCR CDR3 used the HTBI primer set with the Qiagen OneStep RT-PCR kit. The raw public reads went through TCRdb reprocessing: fastp at Q25, MiXCR clone calling, in-frame beta chains kept. Identical CDR3 proteins give one entry, which carries the most common genes and DNA. The sample table contains about 530,000 distinct CDR3 sequences; only one count was recorded for about a sixth of them. Of the sample, around 17% falls within the top ten clones. What was sequenced was blood. All receptors come from a young woman with Graves' ophthalmopathy.

In its sample, this clonotype was seen a few times. The chain has TRBV30 and TRBJ2-3; D possibly matches TRBD1 or TRBD2 (5 bases each). CDR1 and CDR2 from the germline V gene are GTSNPN and SVGIG (reference sequence). The CDR3 is 12 residues long. V lost 5 bases and J 6 bases, leaving 12 bases between the germline ends. The CDR3 loop reads CAWRGAPDTQYF. The CDR3 nucleotides read TGTGCCTGGCGAGGGGCGCCCGATACGCAGTATTTT.

In its sample, this clonotype was seen many times. V gene TRBV7-9 combines with J gene TRBJ1-2; 9 nucleotides line up with TRBD1. The germline gives CDR1 SEHNR, CDR2 FQNEAQ (reference sequence). This CDR3 contains 13 residues. Unmatched junction bases numbered 3, after V lost 5 bases and J lost 5 bases. The CDR3 bases are TGTGCCAGCAGCGACGGACAGGGGTATGGCTACACCTTC. Protein sequence: CASSDGQGYGYTF.

This clonotype was detected only once. This chain joins TRBV12-3 or TRBV12-4 and TRBJ2-6, with 9 nucleotides matching TRBD1. V was pared by 3 bases and J by 4 bases, with 4 bases of the junction left unmatched. CDR3 size: 16 residues. The CDR3 region is CASSFDRGFGANVLTF. The CDR3 DNA reads as TGTGCCAGCAGTTTCGACAGGGGGTTCGGGGCCAACGTCCTGACTTTC.

This clonotype showed up just a few times. Mismatch with germline at one junction end may stem from a read error. The rearrangement links TRBV7-8 to TRBJ2-5; D remains ambiguous. Per the germline V gene, CDR1 is SGHVS and CDR2 is FQNEAQ. This CDR3 region has 12 residues. The CDR3 protein is CVSSRRLETQYF. CDR3 nucleotides: TGTGTCAGCAGCAGAAGATTGGAGACCCAGTACTTC.

The chain combines TRBV5-8 with TRBJ2-2, with TRBD2 matching over 12 bases. CDR1 SGHTS and CDR2 YDEGEE come from the germline V gene. The ends lost 4 bases at V and 5 bases at J; junction bases unmatched: 9. CDR3 length: 17 amino acids. The CDR3 sequence is CASSLTSGGPNTGELFF. CDR3 sequence (DNA): TGTGCCAGCAGCCTGACTAGCGGGGGCCCTAATACCGGGGAGCTGTTTTTT.

In this sample, this clonotype turned up many times. The chain carries TRBV10-3 and TRBJ1-2; unclear D gene. CDR1 is ENHRY, CDR2 SYGVKD, per germline. The germline V and J ends were trimmed by 0 bases and 8 bases, with 10 bases remaining between them. This CDR3 spans 13 amino acids. The CDR3 coding sequence is TGTGCCATCAGTGAGTCCTTAGGGTTGGGCTACACCTTC. Amino acids: CAISESLGLGYTF.

The chain recombines TRBV4-2 with TRBJ2-5; 10 nucleotides align to TRBD1. CDR1 and CDR2 from the germline V gene are LGHNA and YNFKEQ. CDR3 length: 17 amino acids. V trimming: 1 base; J trimming: 1 base; junction bases outside the gene matches: 6. CDR3 sequence (DNA): TGTGCCAGCAGCCAAGCGGACAGGGGGTGGGCCCAAGAGACCCAGTACTTC. It translates to CASSQADRGWAQETQYF.

In this sample, this clonotype turned up many times. The rearrangement joins TRBV2 to TRBJ1-2; the match to TRBD1 covers 7 bases. Germline lookup yields CDR1 SNHLY and CDR2 FYNNEI. The CDR3 has 16 amino acids. The trim removed 2 bases at V and 8 bases at J, leaving 14 bases unmatched. In DNA form, the CDR3 reads TGTGCCAGCAGTGAAACCCCCCCGACAGGGCTCGGGGGCTACACCTTC. This gives the protein CASSETPPTGLGGYTF.

Regarding this clonotype: The junction shows a germline mismatch at one end, possibly a read error. The rearrangement uses TRBV13 and TRBJ1-6; TRBD1 might be the D (5 bases). Germline CDR1 PRHDT, CDR2 FYEKMQ (reference sequence). The CDR3 runs 15 residues. Here the CDR3 DNA reads TGCGCCAGCAGCTCGAGACAGAACTATAATTCACCCCTCCACTTT. Its translation: CASSSRQNYNSPLHF. Variable domain in full (rest from reference TRBV13 and TRBJ1-6): AAGVIQSPRHLIKEKRETATLKCYPIPRHDTVYWYQQGPGQDPQFLISFYEKMQSDKGSIPDRFSAQQFSDYHSELNMSSLELGDSALYFCASSSRQNYNSPLHFGNGTRLTVT.

This clonotype was recorded at least ten times. The chain couples TRBV20-1 to TRBJ2-7; no definite D call. CDR3 length equals 14 residues. V gave up 3 bases and J gave up 3 bases, with 15 bases separating them. Germline-derived CDR1 and CDR2 are DFQATT and SNEGSKA (reference sequence). The chain's CDR3 is CSASLYGTDYEQYF. CDR3 DNA sequence: TGCAGTGCTAGCTTGTACGGAACGGACTACGAGCAGTACTTC.

The rearrangement joins TRBV5-4 to TRBJ2-7; D gene uncertain. Trimming left V 4 bases short and J 4 bases short, with 15 bases between. The CDR3 runs to 14 residues. The germline gives CDR1 SGHNT, CDR2 YYREEE (reference sequence). CDR3 DNA: TGTGCCAGCAGCCCTGGACCCTTCGGGTACGAGCAGTACTTC. This encodes CASSPGPFGYEQYF.

This clonotype was recorded once. A much bigger clone sits one base away, suggesting this may be a read error. This chain joins TRBV30 and TRBJ1-3; tentatively, D is TRBD1 (6 bases). The germline V and J ends were trimmed by 3 bases and 5 bases, with 20 bases remaining between them. CDR1 and CDR2 (germline): GTSNPN, SVGIG (reference sequence). There are 16 residues in the CDR3. The CDR3 loop is CAWRPLSGDPRNTIYF. The CDR3 bases are TGTGCCTGGAGGCCTCTCTCAGGGGATCCTAGAAACACCATATATTTT.

This chain links TRBV19 with TRBJ1-5, with 8 bases fitting TRBD1. The CDR3 extends over 15 amino acids. CDR1 and CDR2 (germline): LNHDA, SQIVND (reference sequence). The ends lost 4 bases at V and 3 bases at J; junction bases unmatched: 5. The CDR3 region has the DNA TGTGCCAGTAGTAACAGGGGGGAATTCAATCAGCCCCAGCATTTT. Translating gives CASSNRGEFNQPQHF.

In its sample, this clonotype was seen many times. The chain recombines TRBV2 with TRBJ1-2; no definite D call. The CDR3 has 14 amino acids. V was cut by 8 bases and J by 5 bases, with 18 bases left in between. CDR1 SNHLY and CDR2 FYNNEI come from the germline V gene. The CDR3 DNA reads TGTGCCAGCCGACTTGGAGGGAATCGGTATGGCTACACCTTC. This translates into CASRLGGNRYGYTF.

The genes are TRBV6-2 or TRBV6-3 and TRBJ2-5; D perhaps matches TRBD2 (5 bases). The CDR3 loop spans 16 amino acids. Trimming cost V 0 bases and J 5 bases, with 16 bases left between them. Germline V gene lookup returns CDR1 MNHEY and CDR2 SVGEGT. CDR3 protein: CASSYSGGTGVETQYF. The CDR3 DNA sequence: TGTGCCAGCAGTTACTCAGGAGGCACTGGCGTCGAGACCCAGTACTTC.

The chain combines TRBV30 with TRBJ2-3; the match to TRBD1 covers 10 bases. Germline V CDR1 and CDR2: GTSNPN, SVGIG (reference sequence). The V and J ends lost 6 bases and 2 bases, in that order; junction bases with no gene match: 20. The CDR3 is 19 residues long. The DNA for the CDR3 is TGTGCCTGTCCGGGACAGGGGTTCCGGACCCATAACCCCACAGATACGCAGTATTTT. Translated, it gives CACPGQGFRTHNPTDTQYF. Drawing the rest from reference TRBV30 and TRBJ2-3, the complete variable domain is SQTIHQWPATLVQPVGSPLSLECTVEGTSNPNLYWYRQAAGRGLQLLFYSVGIGQISSEVPQNLSASRPQDRQFILSSKKLLLSDSGFYLCACPGQGFRTHNPTDTQYFGPGTRLTVL.

The chain couples TRBV2 to TRBJ2-6; D possibly uses TRBD1 or TRBD2 (5 bases each). Trimming pared 4 bases from V and 2 bases from J, leaving 9 bases between. The germline CDR1 and CDR2 sequences are SNHLY and FYNNEI. The CDR3 length is 15 residues. For the CDR3, the DNA is TGTGCCAGCAGTGCCCGGGACGCTGGGGCCAACGTCCTGACTTTC. Protein product: CASSARDAGANVLTF.

This chain uses TRBV7-9 with TRBJ2-4; possible D gene TRBD2, 5 bases. CDR1 is SEHNR and CDR2 is FQNEAQ in the germline V gene (reference sequence). The V gene lost 5 bases and the J gene lost 0 bases, with 14 bases spanning the gap. The CDR3 length is 16 residues. The CDR3 sequence is CASSKEAGLAKNIQYF. The CDR3 DNA is TGTGCCAGCAGCAAAGAAGCAGGACTAGCCAAAAACATTCAGTACTTC.

Many counts were recorded for this clonotype. The chain combines TRBV2 with TRBJ1-5; D gene unclear. V was cut by 3 bases and J by 0 bases, with 9 bases left in between. The CDR3 totals 15 residues. Looked up from germline, CDR1 is SNHLY and CDR2 is FYNNEI. The CDR3 sequence is CASSDLRDSNQPQHF. The CDR3, as DNA: TGTGCCAGCAGTGATCTACGGGATAGCAATCAGCCCCAGCATTTT.

The chain is built from TRBV19 and TRBJ1-1; maybe TRBD1 (6 bases). Germline lookup yields CDR1 LNHDA and CDR2 SQIVND (reference sequence). CDR3 size: 12 residues. Trimming pared 1 base from V and 9 bases from J, leaving 9 bases between. The CDR3 DNA reads as TGTGCCAGTAGTATAGGACAGGTCAAAGCTTTCTTT. This encodes CASSIGQVKAFF.

This clonotype was seen more than once but under ten times. The chain uses TRBV20-1 and TRBJ2-1; 7 bases agree with TRBD2. Trimming removed 2 bases from V and 7 bases from J; junction bases left unmatched: 5. CDR3 length: 13 residues. The V gene's germline CDR1 is DFQATT and CDR2 SNEGSKA (reference sequence). The CDR3 region is CSARLADRNEQFF. The CDR3 bases are TGCAGTGCTAGACTAGCGGATAGGAATGAGCAGTTCTTC.

In this sample, this clonotype turned up a few times. The chain joins TRBV19 to TRBJ1-5; D is uncertain. V was pared by 7 bases and J by 2 bases, with 18 bases between. This CDR3 contains 16 residues. CDR1 and CDR2 (germline): LNHDA, SQIVND (reference sequence). The CDR3 loop is CASTLALEFGNQPQHF. The CDR3 nucleotides read TGTGCCAGTACCCTGGCCTTAGAGTTTGGCAATCAGCCCCAGCATTTT.

V is TRBV20-1 and J is TRBJ2-5, with 9 bases identical to TRBD1. The junction had 9 bases not matched to a gene; V was cut back by 4 bases and J by 3 bases. The CDR3 runs to 15 residues. Germline CDR1 DFQATT, CDR2 SNEGSKA (reference sequence). The CDR3 region is CSATSRDRVEETQYF. CDR3 sequence (DNA): TGCAGTGCTACATCCCGGGACAGGGTAGAAGAGACCCAGTACTTC.

This clonotype was seen ten or more times. The CDR3: CASSQTALQETQYF. CDR3 sequence (DNA): TGTGCCAGCAGTCAGACAGCCCTCCAAGAGACCCAGTACTTC. The J gene is TRBJ2-5, the V gene TRBV28, with D possibly matching TRBD1 (5 bases). Trimming removed 5 bases from V and 1 base from J, with 11 bases in between. Germline lookup yields CDR1 MDHEN and CDR2 SYDVKM. CDR3 length: 14 residues.

The chain uses TRBV3-1 and TRBJ1-5; D unclear. The CDR3 totals 14 residues. Germline CDR1 LGHDT, CDR2 YNNKEL (reference sequence). V was cut by 0 bases and J by 9 bases, with 12 bases left in between. CDR3 region: CASSQESVTGPQHF. The CDR3 DNA reads as TGTGCCAGCAGCCAAGAATCCGTGACTGGGCCCCAGCATTTT.

This clonotype has ten or more counts. The DNA for the CDR3 is TGCGCCAGCAGCGCGGGGACACCTATGAACACTGAAGCTTTCTTT. It yields the protein CASSAGTPMNTEAFF. The chain has TRBV5-1 and TRBJ1-1; a weak D match, TRBD1 (6 bases). The V gene's germline CDR1 is SGHRS and CDR2 YFSETQ. V was cut by 4 bases and J by 0 bases, with 13 bases left in between. This CDR3 spans 15 amino acids.

This clonotype was detected ten times or more. The V call is TRBV30, the J call TRBJ2-1, with D hard to call. The CDR3 loop spans 12 amino acids. CDR1 GTSNPN and CDR2 SVGIG come from the germline V gene (reference sequence). V lost 0 bases, J lost 6 bases, and 6 bases lay in between. DNA for the CDR3: TGTGCCTGGAGTGTTAAGGGCAATGAGCAGTTCTTC. Translating it yields CAWSVKGNEQFF.

This clonotype was detected many times. The genes are TRBV15 and TRBJ2-3; 8 nucleotides agree with TRBD2. Germline CDR1 is LNHNV and CDR2 is YYDKDF (reference sequence). This CDR3 is built from 15 residues. V was pared by 1 base and J by 6 bases, with 6 bases of the junction left unmatched. In DNA form, the CDR3 reads TGTGCCACCAGCAGAGTGGCGGGGGGATCCGATACGCAGTATTTT. It yields the protein CATSRVAGGSDTQYF.

This clonotype was seen a few times. The chain links TRBV28 to TRBJ2-1, with D unresolved. Deletions cut 3 bases from V and 9 bases from J, with 12 bases between. The CDR3 length is 13 residues. CDR1 is MDHEN, CDR2 SYDVKM, per germline. The CDR3 nucleotides read TGTGCCAGCAGTTTTAGGGTAGGTCGTGAGCAGTTCTTC. Protein sequence: CASSFRVGREQFF.

This clonotype has ten or more counts. The chain couples TRBV28 to TRBJ2-6; D gene uncertain. Germline values: CDR1 MDHEN, CDR2 SYDVKM. The V and J ends lost 5 bases and 3 bases respectively, with 5 bases between them. The length of the CDR3 is 13 residues. The CDR3 nucleotides read TGTGCCAGCAGTCCTTATGGGGCCAACGTCCTGACTTTC. Protein product: CASSPYGANVLTF.

Points on this clonotype: No conserved phenylalanine or tryptophan ends this CDR3, so it is likely a read error. The chain combines TRBV4-3 with TRBJ1-5; no firm D call. Per germline, CDR1 LGHNA and CDR2 YSLEER. The CDR3 sequence is 15 residues long. V was clipped by 5 bases and J by 5 bases, with 16 bases between them. Here the CDR3 DNA reads TGCGCCAGCAGCAAGAGGCCGTTTGAGGATCAGCCCCAGCATCTT. It translates to CASSKRPFEDQPQHL.

This clonotype was observed many times. The CDR3 spells CASSEAMGQPQHF. For the CDR3, the DNA is TGTGCCAGCAGTGAAGCGATGGGTCAGCCCCAGCATTTT. The chain carries TRBV6-1 and TRBJ1-5; D not certain. In germline, CDR1 is MNHNS, CDR2 SASEGT. The V end lost 0 bases, the J end lost 6 bases, and 6 bases lay between the germline ends. This CDR3 contains 13 residues.